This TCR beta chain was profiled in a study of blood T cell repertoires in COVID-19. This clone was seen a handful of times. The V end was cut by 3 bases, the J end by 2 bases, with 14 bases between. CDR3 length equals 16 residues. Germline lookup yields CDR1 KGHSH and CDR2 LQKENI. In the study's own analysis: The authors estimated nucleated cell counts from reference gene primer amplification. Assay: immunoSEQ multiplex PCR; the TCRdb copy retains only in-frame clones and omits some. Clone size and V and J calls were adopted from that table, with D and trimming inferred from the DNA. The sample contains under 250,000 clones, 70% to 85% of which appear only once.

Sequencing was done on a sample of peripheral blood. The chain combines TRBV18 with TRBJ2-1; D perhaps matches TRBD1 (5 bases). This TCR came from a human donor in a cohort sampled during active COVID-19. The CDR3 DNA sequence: TGTGCCAGCTCACCCCTGACAGTGAATCCCTACAATGAGCAGTTCTTC. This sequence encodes CASSPLTVNPYNEQFF.